This T cell receptor (beta chain) was obtained from a study of T cell repertoires in ileal Crohn's disease. The wider study: All patients had surgery for stricturing (61%) or penetrating (about 40%) disease. Each sample's TCRB immunosequencing used 450 to 550 nanograms of biopsy DNA.

Overall study results and limits: Clonality above 26.8% at surgery always came with endoscopic recurrence.

The V end was cut by 3 bases, the J end by 4 bases, with 13 bases between. The length of the CDR3 is 14 residues. CDR1 and CDR2 (germline): SNHLY, FYNNEI. About this clone itself: Antigen specificity is unknown.

Assay used: immunoSEQ multiplex PCR; TCRdb lists only in-frame clones, some missing. The data hold around 15,000 clones, with 80% to 95% observed a single time. Indicated time point: inflamed ileum from the surgical specimen. Eligibility required adulthood, ileal or ileocolonic Crohn's disease and indicated ileocolonic resection. Sequenced sample: ileal tissue. This clonotype was obtained from an adult with Crohn's disease. This rearrangement joins TRBV2 to TRBJ2-7, with no clear D. CDR3 sequence: CASSDKGGVYEQYF. The CDR3 bases are TGTGCCAGCAGTGATAAGGGTGGCGTATACGAGCAGTACTTC. Filled out from reference TRBV2 and TRBJ2-7, the complete variable domain reads EPEVTQTPSHQVTQMGQEVILRCVPISNHLYFYWYRQILGQKVEFLVSFYNNEISEKSEIFDDQFSVERPDGSNFTLKIRSTKLEDSAMYFCASSDKGGVYEQYFGPGTRLTVT.